This is a list of T cell receptor beta chains from one sample in a study of vaccination effects on CD4 cells after COVID-19. Measured with immunoSEQ multiplex PCR; TCRdb has only the in-frame clones, and not every one. The sample shows tens of thousands of clones, roughly 77% of them seen only once. These receptors' antigens are unknown. The source material was CD4+ T cells from PBMCs cultured with HCoV-229E spike peptides, sampled after COVID-19 vaccination. These receptors all come from a human donor who received a COVID-19 vaccine. Each CDR3 is given with its conserved first and last residue. The D gene is left open where the match is weak. Expanded clones are given a class, and other clones once, few, many or no size at all.

d_gene	v_gene	j_gene	len	abundance	CDR3aa	CDR3nt
-	TRBV18	TRBJ2-7	15	-	CASSPSAGALNEQYF	TGTGCCAGCTCACCATCGGCAGGGGCCCTCAACGAGCAGTACTTC
-	TRBV15	TRBJ1-1	13	-	CATSSKGFAEAFF	TGTGCCACCAGCAGCAAAGGTTTCGCTGAAGCTTTCTTT
-	TRBV9	TRBJ2-7	15	-	CASSVGTLSTYEQYF	TGTGCCAGCAGCGTAGGGACTCTCTCTACCTACGAGCAGTACTTC
-	TRBV2	TRBJ1-2	14	-	CASSDSGTRYGYTF	TGTGCCAGCAGTGATTCTGGTACAAGATATGGCTACACCTTC
-	TRBV5-5	TRBJ1-2	14	-	CASSLDVRGDGYTF	TGTGCCAGCAGCTTGGATGTTCGGGGGGATGGCTACACCTTC
-	TRBV5-4	TRBJ1-1	13	-	CASSGRQDPGAFF	TGTGCCAGCAGCGGGCGACAGGACCCGGGAGCTTTCTTT
-	TRBV4-2	TRBJ2-3	16	once	CASSQVGGGDRDTQYF	TGTGCCAGCAGCCAAGTTGGAGGGGGGGACCGAGATACGCAGTATTTT
-	TRBV29-1	TRBJ2-7	12	few	CSVEPRQGEQYF	TGCAGCGTCGAACCCAGGCAGGGCGAGCAGTACTTC
TRBD1	TRBV2	TRBJ1-1	14	-	CASRVDRVNTEAFF	TGTGCCAGCAGGGTAGACAGGGTGAACACTGAAGCTTTCTTT
TRBD1	TRBV19	TRBJ1-5	15	few	CASTVQGAAGQPQHF	TGTGCCAGTACCGTACAGGGGGCGGCGGGTCAGCCCCAGCATTTT
TRBD1	TRBV2	TRBJ1-1	11	-	CASRGQGEAFF	TGTGCCAGCAGGGGACAGGGTGAAGCTTTCTTT
TRBD2	TRBV3-1/TRBV3-2	TRBJ2-2	17	-	CASSNRIRGGRGGELFF	TGTGCCAGCAGCAATCGTATACGGGGGGGCCGAGGCGGGGAGCTGTTTTTT
TRBD1	TRBV15	TRBJ2-7	16	-	CATSRVTGQGSYEQYF	TGTGCCACCAGCAGAGTTACGGGACAGGGATCCTACGAGCAGTACTTC
-	TRBV6-6	TRBJ2-4	14	-	CASSTPELQNIQYF	TGTGCCAGCAGTACCCCCGAGCTTCAAAACATTCAGTACTTC
-	TRBV25-1	TRBJ2-7	11	-	CASSGNYEQYF	TGTGCCAGCAGTGGGAATTACGAGCAGTACTTC
-	TRBV10-1	TRBJ2-2	16	-	CASSESRGLNTGELFF	TGCGCCAGCAGTGAGTCGCGGGGTTTGAACACCGGGGAGCTGTTTTTT
TRBD1	TRBV2	TRBJ1-1	16	-	CASSVSAGTGRTEAFF	TGTGCCAGCAGTGTGTCGGCCGGGACAGGGCGGACTGAAGCTTTCTTT
-	TRBV19	TRBJ2-1	13	few	CASSIGLPGEQFF	TGTGCCAGTAGTATAGGTCTCCCTGGGGAGCAGTTCTTC
TRBD1	TRBV28	TRBJ1-1	14	-	CASRWTGLNTEAFF	TGTGCCAGCAGGTGGACAGGGTTGAACACTGAAGCTTTCTTT
TRBD2	TRBV3-1/TRBV3-2	TRBJ2-2	21	-	CASSQVNRLRTSGDSTGELFF	TGTGCCAGCAGCCAAGTAAACCGATTAAGGACTAGCGGGGATTCCACCGGGGAGCTGTTTTTT
-	TRBV5-1	TRBJ2-7	12	-	CASSLDTPEQYF	TGCGCCAGCAGCTTGGACACCCCCGAGCAGTACTTC
TRBD2	TRBV6-5	TRBJ2-3	15	-	CASSSRERDTDTQYF	TGTGCCAGCAGTTCCAGAGAGCGGGACACAGATACGCAGTATTTT
TRBD1	TRBV5-1	TRBJ2-7	14	-	CASSPDRGRYEQYF	TGCGCCAGCAGCCCGGACAGGGGGCGCTACGAGCAGTACTTC
-	TRBV2	TRBJ1-1	13	-	CLTKRVTVAEAFF	TGTTTAACTAAGAGGGTTACGGTCGCTGAAGCTTTCTTT
TRBD1	TRBV19	TRBJ2-7	14	-	CASSPWTGSYEQYF	TGTGCCAGTAGTCCATGGACAGGGAGTTACGAGCAGTACTTC
-	TRBV2	TRBJ2-1	12	-	CASSDDSNEQFF	TGTGCCAGCAGTGATGACAGCAATGAGCAGTTCTTC
TRBD1	TRBV11-3	TRBJ1-1	16	-	CASSYAGTGVTTEAFF	TGTGCCAGCAGCTACGCCGGGACAGGGGTTACCACTGAAGCTTTCTTT
-	TRBV10-3	TRBJ2-3	15	-	CAISGIANTPDTQYF	TGTGCCATCAGTGGTATAGCAAACACACCAGATACGCAGTATTTT
-	TRBV5-1	TRBJ1-3	14	-	CASSLDSSGNTIYF	TGCGCCAGCAGCTTGGACAGCTCTGGAAACACCATATATTTT
TRBD1	TRBV10-3	TRBJ2-7	14	few	CAIRPDRGTYEQYF	TGTGCCATACGTCCGGACAGGGGAACCTACGAGCAGTACTTC
-	TRBV5-6	TRBJ1-3	16	-	CASSFRFANSGNTIYF	TGTGCCAGCAGCTTTAGGTTCGCGAACTCTGGAAACACCATATATTTT
-	TRBV18	TRBJ1-2	15	-	CASSPPARGGHGYTF	TGTGCCAGCTCACCACCGGCCAGGGGAGGTCATGGCTACACCTTC